These 29 T cell receptor beta chains were all obtained from the same sample, sequenced in a study of T cells in Graves' hyperthyroidism and ophthalmopathy. The source material, RNA transcripts, was used to amplify TCR beta CDR3 regions. Initially, a first-round RT-PCR of the TCR CDR3 employed the HTBI primer set. TCRdb analysed the multiplex PCR reads with MiXCR anew, one entry per CDR3 protein. Seen here are some 800,000 distinct CDR3 sequences, roughly 40% observed once, and the top ten hold approximately 8.7%. The sample consisted of blood. Receptors originate from a man younger than 35 with Graves' hyperthyroidism.

The rearrangement joins TRBV2 to TRBJ1-6, with 7 bases matching TRBD1. The CDR3 runs to 14 residues. The V gene end was trimmed by 5 bases and the J gene end by 8 bases; junction bases not matched to a gene: 6. Germline CDR1 reads SNHLY; CDR2 reads FYNNEI. CDR3 nucleotides: TGTGCCAGCAGTTACAGGGGCCATTATTCACCCCTCCACTTT. Protein product: CASSYRGHYSPLHF.

This clonotype has only a few counts. The gene calls are TRBV19 and TRBJ1-3; a weak D match, TRBD1 (5 bases). Germline V CDR1 and CDR2: LNHDA, SQIVND (reference sequence). V was shortened by 5 bases and J by 4 bases, with 21 bases between the two germline ends. This CDR3 spans 17 amino acids. In nucleotides, the CDR3 is TGTGCCAGTAGTCCTCAACGACCAGGGACGGTAGGAAACACCATATATTTT. The encoded protein is CASSPQRPGTVGNTIYF.

Comments on this clonotype: The CDR3 does not end in the conserved phenylalanine or tryptophan, so this is likely a read error. The limits of the CDR3 on the DNA are not certain, so only TCRdb's listed CDR3 is given. The chain joins TRBV7-9 to TRBJ2-1. Ends included, the CDR3 has 8 residues. The V gene's germline CDR1 is SEHNR and CDR2 FQNEAQ (reference sequence). The CDR3 protein is CASTGYNT.

Many counts were recorded for this clonotype. At one end the junction does not follow the germline gene, possibly because of a read error. This chain joins TRBV7-9 and TRBJ1-2; D is uncertain. The V gene's germline CDR1 is SEHNR and CDR2 FQNEAQ (reference sequence). CDR3 size: 13 residues. CDR3 residues: CASSLWNNDGYTF. The DNA for the CDR3 is TGTGCCAGCAGCTTATGGAATAACGATGGCTACACCTTC. The whole variable domain, remainder taken from reference TRBV7-9 and TRBJ1-2, is DTGVSQNPRHKITKRGQNVTFRCDPISEHNRLYWYRQTLGQGPEFLTYFQNEAQLEKSRLLSDRFSAERPKGSFSTLEIQRTEQGDSAMYLCASSLWNNDGYTFGSGTRLTVV.

The V and J genes are TRBV6-5 and TRBJ2-7; D is perhaps TRBD2 (6 bases). The V and J ends lost 5 bases and 7 bases respectively, with 18 bases between them. Germline values: CDR1 MNHEY, CDR2 SVGAGI. The CDR3 totals 14 residues. CDR3: CASSDVGGIGEQYF. In nucleotides, the CDR3 is TGTGCCAGCAGTGATGTTGGCGGGATAGGGGAGCAGTACTTC.

This clonotype was seen more than once but under ten times. This chain connects TRBV12-3 or TRBV12-4 to TRBJ1-6; D gene uncertain. Deletions cut 7 bases from V and 7 bases from J, with 17 bases between. The CDR3 contains 15 residues. CDR3 residues: CASTPHGLNNSPLHF. DNA for the CDR3: TGTGCCAGCACTCCTCACGGACTTAACAATTCACCCCTCCACTTT.

CDR3 sequence (DNA): TGTGCCAGCAGCCCCCAGGGTCCTGAGCAGGGGCAGTACTTC. It specifies CASSPQGPEQGQYF. The genes are TRBV13 and TRBJ2-7; D possibly corresponds to TRBD1 (5 bases). The CDR3 sequence is 14 residues long. V was pared by 5 bases and J by 9 bases, with 20 bases between. Germline lookup yields CDR1 PRHDT and CDR2 FYEKMQ (reference sequence).

Turning to this clonotype: A much larger clone lies a single base off, so this may be a read error. The J gene is TRBJ2-7, the V gene TRBV9; possible D gene TRBD1, 6 bases. From germline, CDR1 is SGDLS and CDR2 YYNGEE. CDR3 size: 15 residues. The chain's CDR3 is CASSASSGTPYEQNF. CDR3 DNA: TGTGCCAGCAGCGCGTCCTCCGGGACACCCTACGAGCAGAACTTC.

This clonotype was seen just once. At one end the junction does not follow the germline gene, possibly because of a read error. The V and J genes are TRBV9 and TRBJ2-7, with unresolved D. Germline CDR1 SGDLS, CDR2 YYNGEE. The CDR3 spans 14 residues. The CDR3 DNA reads TGTTCCAGCAGCGTAGATGGGTTCTCCTACGAGCAGTACTTC. It is translated as CSSSVDGFSYEQYF.

This clonotype was seen just once. This chain uses TRBV25-1 with TRBJ2-5, with 7 bases fitting TRBD2. Germline CDR1 and CDR2: MGHDK and SYGVNS. The J segment lost 1 base and the V segment lost 4 bases, leaving 6 bases of the junction unmatched. The CDR3 covers 15 residues. CDR3 coding DNA: TGTGCCAGCAGTGCTAGTTCTAGCGGCCAAGAGACCCAGTACTTC. This codes for CASSASSSGQETQYF.

This clonotype has more than one count but fewer than ten. The V call is TRBV25-1, the J call TRBJ2-5, with D perhaps matching TRBD1 (5 bases). CDR3 size: 14 residues. Trimming took off 4 bases at V and 2 bases at J, with 11 bases between the two ends. Per the germline V gene, CDR1 is MGHDK and CDR2 is SYGVNS. The CDR3 region has the DNA TGTGCCAGCAGTGCTAAGCCAGGGCAAGAGACCCAGTACTTC. Translating gives CASSAKPGQETQYF.

The V call is TRBV10-3, the J call TRBJ1-2, with 8 bases identical to TRBD1. After removal of 0 bases from V and 6 bases from J, the junction contained 6 bases not matched to a gene. CDR1 is ENHRY and CDR2 is SYGVKD in the germline V gene. This CDR3 spans 15 amino acids. CDR3 DNA sequence: TGTGCCATCAGTGAGTCGACAGGGGCAGGGAATGGCTACACCTTC. Translated, it gives CAISESTGAGNGYTF.

The chain combines TRBV19 with TRBJ2-5, with 11 bases aligning to TRBD1. V was pared by 5 bases and J by 4 bases, with 15 bases of the junction left unmatched. CDR1 and CDR2 (germline): LNHDA, SQIVND (reference sequence). The CDR3 runs 18 residues. DNA for the CDR3: TGTGCCAGTAGTGCCCGCCGGGACAGGGGGTCGGTTGGAGAGACCCAGTACTTC. It translates to CASSARRDRGSVGETQYF. The whole variable domain, filled in from reference TRBV19 and TRBJ2-5, reads DGGITQSPKYLFRKEGQNVTLSCEQNLNHDAMYWYRQDPGQGLRLIYYSQIVNDFQKGDIAEGYSVSREKKESFPLTVTSAQKNPTAFYLCASSARRDRGSVGETQYFGPGTRLLVL.

The genes are TRBV7-9 and TRBJ2-7, with 9 bases aligning to TRBD1. Germline CDR1 SEHNR, CDR2 FQNEAQ (reference sequence). After removal of 1 base from V and 5 bases from J, the junction contained 6 bases not matched to a gene. CDR3 length: 15 residues. CDR3 region: CASSLGRDRVHEQYF. The DNA of the CDR3 is TGTGCCAGCAGCTTAGGGCGGGACAGGGTCCACGAGCAGTACTTC.

This clonotype was detected a few times. The chain links TRBV6-5 to TRBJ2-7; D might be TRBD1 or TRBD2, each matching 5 bases. Trimming removed 5 bases from V and 0 bases from J, with 11 bases in between. This CDR3 is built from 14 residues. Germline V gene sequence: CDR1 MNHEY, CDR2 SVGAGI. The CDR3 bases are TGTGCCAGCAGTACCCCGGGGCACTCCTACGAGCAGTACTTC. This codes for CASSTPGHSYEQYF.

This clonotype was observed a single time. The rearrangement uses TRBV19 and TRBJ1-2; 9 bases match TRBD1. CDR3 size: 17 residues. Per germline, CDR1 LNHDA and CDR2 SQIVND (reference sequence). J was trimmed by 2 bases and V by 5 bases; bases with no gene match: 12. As DNA, the CDR3 is TGTGCCAGTAGTTCCCCTCGGGCCGGGACAGGGAACTATGGCTACACCTTC. Its protein product is CASSSPRAGTGNYGYTF.

This clonotype was observed a handful of times. The rearrangement joins TRBV9 to TRBJ1-3; tentatively, D is TRBD1 (5 bases). Germline V lookup: CDR1 SGDLS, CDR2 YYNGEE. Trimming pared 1 base from V and 4 bases from J, leaving 15 bases between. The CDR3 loop spans 16 amino acids. The CDR3 coding sequence is TGTGCCAGCAGCGTAAGCGGGGCAGGGTCAGGAAACACCATATATTTT. Its translation is CASSVSGAGSGNTIYF.

To note about this clonotype: A much more abundant neighbour one base away suggests this may be a read error. The rearrangement joins TRBV2 to TRBJ2-7; a weak D match, TRBD1 (6 bases). Germline CDR1 and CDR2: SNHLY and FYNNEI. This CDR3 region has 13 residues. The CDR3 loop reads CTSSKDRAYEQYF. Written as DNA, the CDR3 is TGTACCAGCAGTAAGGACAGAGCCTACGAGCAGTACTTC. The whole variable domain, filled in from reference TRBV2 and TRBJ2-7, reads EPEVTQTPSHQVTQMGQEVILRCVPISNHLYFYWYRQILGQKVEFLVSFYNNEISEKSEIFDDQFSVERPDGSNFTLKIRSTKLEDSAMYFCTSSKDRAYEQYFGPGTRLTVT.

J is TRBJ1-2 and V is TRBV9; no definite D call. Germline CDR1 is SGDLS and CDR2 is YYNGEE. The CDR3 loop spans 15 amino acids. The V gene lost 0 bases and the J gene lost 5 bases, with 14 bases spanning the gap. This CDR3 reads CASSVDPGGEYGYTF. The CDR3 nucleotides are TGTGCCAGCAGCGTAGATCCAGGCGGAGAATATGGCTACACCTTC.

The table lists this clonotype with a count of one. The V gene is TRBV24-1, the J gene TRBJ1-5; D perhaps matches TRBD1 (5 bases). The CDR3 is made up of 16 amino acids. In germline, CDR1 is KGHDR, CDR2 SFDVKD. The ends were cut back, 3 bases at V and 4 bases at J, with 15 bases in the middle. The CDR3 here is CATSDPGTSGNQPQHF. The CDR3 DNA reads as TGTGCCACCAGTGATCCCGGGACTAGCGGGAATCAGCCCCAGCATTTT.

This clonotype was observed at least ten times. The chain couples TRBV9 to TRBJ1-1; D is perhaps TRBD1 (5 bases). V was cut by 0 bases and J by 7 bases, with 13 bases left in between. The germline gives CDR1 SGDLS, CDR2 YYNGEE. The length of the CDR3 is 14 residues. Written as DNA, the CDR3 is TGTGCCAGCAGCGTAGCCCGGGTGGGGGGTGAAGCTTTCTTT. This sequence encodes CASSVARVGGEAFF.

Here the CDR3 reads CASSPTQGVYEQYF. In DNA, the CDR3 is TGTGCCAGCAGTCCTACCCAGGGCGTCTACGAGCAGTACTTC. The chain has TRBV14 and TRBJ2-7, with a possible D match to TRBD1 (5 bases). Germline CDR1 SGHDN, CDR2 FVKESK. The CDR3 is made up of 14 amino acids. V lost 6 bases and J lost 3, with 15 bases in between. The whole variable domain, filled in from reference TRBV14 and TRBJ2-7, reads EAGVTQFPSHSVIEKGQTVTLRCDPISGHDNLYWYRRVMGKEIKFLLHFVKESKQDESGMPNNRFLAERTGGTYSTLKVQPAELEDSGVYFCASSPTQGVYEQYFGPGTRLTVT.

The chain joins TRBV27 to TRBJ2-5; unclear D gene. This CDR3 region has 12 residues. V lost 4 bases and J 9 bases, leaving 12 bases between the germline ends. Per germline, CDR1 MNHEY and CDR2 SMNVEV (reference sequence). The CDR3 DNA follows: TGTGCCAGCAGTTCCCCTACCCAGGCCCAGTACTTC. Translation: CASSSPTQAQYF.

This clonotype has more than one count but fewer than ten. The chain joins TRBV12-3 or TRBV12-4 to TRBJ2-6; maybe TRBD1 (5 bases). The CDR3 loop spans 15 amino acids. Trimming shortened V by 4 bases and J by 4 bases, and 11 bases separated the two germline ends. The CDR3 DNA follows: TGTGCCAGCAGTTGGTCAGGGAACGGGGCCAACGTCCTGACTTTC. Translated: CASSWSGNGANVLTF.

This clonotype was found many times. The genes are TRBV4-2 and TRBJ1-2; 10 bases agree with TRBD1. CDR1 LGHNA and CDR2 YNFKEQ come from the germline V gene. V was clipped by 5 bases and J by 5 bases; unmatched bases: 5. The CDR3 contains 14 residues. The DNA of the CDR3 is TGTGCCAGCAGCAACCGGGACAGGGGTTATGGCTACACCTTC. Amino acids: CASSNRDRGYGYTF.

This chain connects TRBV11-1 to TRBJ2-7; TRBD2 matches at 11 bases. CDR3 length: 18 amino acids. V shed 4 bases, J shed 0 bases, and the junction held 11 bases outside the gene matches. The germline V gene has CDR1 SGHAT and CDR2 FQDESV (reference sequence). For the CDR3, the DNA is TGTGCCAGCAGCTCGGGCCTCATGGGACTAGCGGACTCCTACGAGCAGTACTTC. This gives the protein CASSSGLMGLADSYEQYF.

The V and J genes are TRBV28 and TRBJ1-3; no clear D. This CDR3 region has 13 residues. CDR1 is MDHEN, CDR2 SYDVKM, per germline. V dropped 4 bases and J dropped 4 bases, with 8 bases sitting between them. The CDR3 DNA sequence: TGTGCCAGCAGTTGGAGCAGGGGAAACACCATATATTTT. Amino acid sequence: CASSWSRGNTIYF.

The J gene is TRBJ2-5, the V gene TRBV14, with 9 bases lining up with TRBD2. Per germline, CDR1 SGHDN and CDR2 FVKESK. V lost 1 base to trimming and J lost 6 bases; unmatched junction nucleotides: 6. There are 15 residues in the CDR3. The CDR3 nucleotides read TGTGCCAGCAGCCAAGGCGGGGGGGCCGGAAAGACCCAGTACTTC. As protein: CASSQGGGAGKTQYF.

This clonotype was recorded a few times. The chain has TRBV6-5 and TRBJ1-5; the D gene is possibly TRBD1 (5 bases). This CDR3 is 15 amino acids long. The germline V gene encodes CDR1 MNHEY and CDR2 SVGAGI. Trimming left V 0 bases short and J 4 bases short, with 10 bases between. CDR3 bases: TGTGCCAGCAGTTACTCGTTCGGGGCAAATCAGCCCCAGCATTTT. It is translated as CASSYSFGANQPQHF.